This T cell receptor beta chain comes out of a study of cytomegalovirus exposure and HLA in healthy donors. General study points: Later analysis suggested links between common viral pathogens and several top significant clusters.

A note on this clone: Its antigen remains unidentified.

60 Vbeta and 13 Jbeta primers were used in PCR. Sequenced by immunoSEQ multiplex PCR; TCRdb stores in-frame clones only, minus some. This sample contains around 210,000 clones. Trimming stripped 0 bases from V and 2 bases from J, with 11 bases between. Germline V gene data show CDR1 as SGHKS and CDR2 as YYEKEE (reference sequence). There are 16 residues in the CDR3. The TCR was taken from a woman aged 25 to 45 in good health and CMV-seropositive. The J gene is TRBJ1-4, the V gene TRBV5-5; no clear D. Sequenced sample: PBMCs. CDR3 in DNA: TGTGCCAGCAGCTTGGCGGTGACGGGGACTAATGAAAAACTGTTTTTT. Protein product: CASSLAVTGTNEKLFF.